This TCR beta chain derives from a study of T cell repertoires in cytomegalovirus infection. Study information: In public TCR beta signatures, there were indications of both CMV infection and matching HLA type.

CDR3 length: 12 amino acids. Germline CDR1 and CDR2: SGHTA and FQGNSA. MiXCR, run by TCRdb on the reads, gives a single entry per CDR3 protein. The sample contains 200,000 to 250,000 distinct CDR3 sequences, 38% of which appear only once. Many counts were recorded for this clonotype. Its cognate antigen is unknown. An end of the junction differs from the germline gene, which may be a read error. The chain recombines TRBV7-2 with TRBJ2-4, with TRBD1 as a possible D gene (5 bases). The sequence was obtained from a human donor in good health (CMV status not recorded). Some clones in this sample may be carry-over from other donors' samples. The material was CD8+ T cells from cultured PBMCs, obtained from culture after CMV antigen stimulation. The CDR3 DNA follows: TGTGCCAGCAGCTCCCCCCAGGACATCCAGTACTTC. As protein: CASSSPQDIQYF.